A selection of T cell receptor beta chains follows, all from one sample in a study of read filtering for tumor transcriptome and immune sequencing. A single record per CDR3 protein comes from TCRdb applying MiXCR to the reads. Here the sample spans some 38,000 distinct CDR3 sequences, around 15% being singletons. Sequenced input: a population of CD138-negative cells sorted from bone marrow. These receptors were taken from a donor aged 40 or over with multiple myeloma. CDR3s include the opening cysteine and the closing phenylalanine or tryptophan. Each record gives: J gene, D gene, clone size, V gene, CDR3 protein, CDR3 DNA. A D gene is named only where the DNA matches it firmly. The size field is filled for only some rows; it gives once, few, many or a size class.

TRBJ2-3,TRBD2,many,TRBV6-2/TRBV6-3,CASSRGLAGVSPDTQYF,TGTGCCAGCAGTCGGGGACTAGCGGGAGTGAGTCCAGATACGCAGTATTTT
TRBJ1-2,TRBD1,many,TRBV20-1,CSVAPPGQGVSYTF,TGCAGTGTCGCACCCCCGGGACAGGGTGTTAGCTACACCTTC
TRBJ1-1,-,many,TRBV20-1,CSGASTRTNTEAFF,TGCAGTGGGGCCTCTACTAGAACGAACACTGAAGCTTTCTTT
TRBJ2-5,-,few,TRBV27,CASSRPGFLETQYF,TGTGCCAGCAGTCGACCGGGCTTCCTAGAGACCCAGTACTTC
TRBJ2-3,-,many,TRBV7-3,CASSGGGRWGTDTQYF,TGTGCCAGCAGCGGGGGGGGCAGGTGGGGCACAGATACGCAGTATTTT
TRBJ1-5,-,many,TRBV5-1,CASSLEYRLNQPQHF,TGCGCCAGCAGCTTGGAGTACCGGTTGAATCAGCCCCAGCATTTT
TRBJ2-7,-,many,TRBV20-1,CSASQGYEQYF,TGCAGTGCTTCACAGGGATACGAGCAGTACTTC
TRBJ1-1,-,many,TRBV5-1,CASSPVVMNTEAFF,TGCGCCAGCAGCCCGGTCGTGATGAACACTGAAGCTTTCTTT
TRBJ1-1,-,many,TRBV5-1,CASSLDVATEAFF,TGCGCCAGCAGCCTCGATGTGGCCACTGAAGCTTTCTTT
TRBJ2-7,TRBD2,many,TRBV3-1,CASSQEGLAATYEQYF,TGTGCCAGCAGCCAAGAAGGACTAGCGGCAACCTACGAGCAGTACTTC
TRBJ1-4,TRBD1,-,TRBV11-2,CASSLETGGYEKLCF,TGCGCCAGCAGCTTAGAAACAGGGGGGTATGAAAAACTGTGTTTT
TRBJ2-5,TRBD1,-,TRBV6-1,CASSTADREETQYF,TGTGCCAGCAGTACCGCCGACAGGGAAGAGACCCAGTACTTC
TRBJ2-3,-,many,TRBV29-1,CSVSLDTQYF,TGCAGCGTGTCCCTTGATACGCAGTATTTT
TRBJ2-1,-,-,TRBV5-1,CAGSGMGQYNEQFF,TGCGCCGGCAGCGGGATGGGACAGTACAATGAGCAGTTCTTC
TRBJ1-5,-,many,TRBV19,CASSLDFEGGQPQHF,TGTGCCAGTAGTCTTGATTTCGAGGGGGGACAGCCCCAGCATTTT
TRBJ2-2,TRBD1,few,TRBV25-1,CASSSTGPPNTGELLF,TGTGCCAGCAGCTCGACAGGGCCCCCGAACACCGGGGAGCTGCTTTTT
TRBJ2-1,TRBD2,many,TRBV4-2,CASSHPGLAGTNNEQFF,TGTGCCAGCAGCCATCCCGGACTAGCGGGCACCAACAATGAGCAGTTCTTC